Below are 16 T cell receptor beta chains sequenced from a single sample in a study of CD8+CD57+ T cells in acquired aplastic anemia. Profiling of TCR beta VDJ combinations and CDR3 sequences used genomic DNA as template. TCRdb reprocessed the reads via MiXCR and lists one record per CDR3 protein. Here the sample spans about 160,000 distinct CDR3 sequences, 45% to 55% being singletons. Individuals selected for sequencing had exhibited CD8+CD57+ cell expansion on flow cytometry. Sequencing was performed on sorted CD4+, CD8+, or CD8+CD57+ T cells (not recorded which) from PBMCs. These receptors all stem from a human donor with aplastic anemia.

This clonotype has ten or more counts. This chain uses TRBV6-2 or TRBV6-3 with TRBJ2-5; D gene uncertain. The V gene lost 2 bases and the J gene lost 5 bases, with 12 bases spanning the gap. The CDR3 totals 14 residues. Germline assignment: CDR1 MNHEY and CDR2 SVGEGT. CDR3 sequence (DNA): TGTGCCAGCAGTTACATCCCTACGTGGGAGACCCAGTACTTC. Residues: CASSYIPTWETQYF.

This chain joins TRBV29-1 and TRBJ2-1; TRBD2 aligns across 7 bases. The length of the CDR3 is 16 residues. CDR1 and CDR2 from the germline V gene are SQVTM and ANQGSEA. The V segment lost 4 bases and the J segment 7 bases; nucleotides outside the gene matches: 16. The CDR3 DNA reads as TGCAGCGTTGGTGGTATCCGGGACTATGTTCCAAATGAGCAGTTCTTC. It specifies CSVGGIRDYVPNEQFF.

The chain combines TRBV11-2 with TRBJ2-3; no definite D call. The CDR3 loop spans 12 amino acids. V lost 2 bases and J 4 bases, leaving 4 bases between the germline ends. Germline V lookup: CDR1 SGHAT, CDR2 FQNNGV. The CDR3 protein is CASSLMSDTQYF. DNA of the CDR3: TGTGCCAGCAGCTTAATGTCAGATACGCAGTATTTT.

For the CDR3, the DNA is TGTGCCACCAGTGATTTGGCGAGGGCAGATACGCAGTATTTT. Protein: CATSDLARADTQYF. This chain links TRBV24-1 with TRBJ2-3, with a possible D match to TRBD2 (5 bases). The CDR3 is 14 residues long. Germline lookup yields CDR1 KGHDR and CDR2 SFDVKD. Trimming took off 0 bases at V and 4 bases at J, with 7 bases between the two ends.

The chain carries TRBV7-9 and TRBJ2-7, with D perhaps TRBD1 or TRBD2 (5 bases each). The CDR3 has 14 amino acids. CDR1 is SEHNR and CDR2 is FQNEAQ in the germline V gene (reference sequence). V was cut by 5 bases and J by 1 base, with 12 bases left in between. For the CDR3, the DNA is TGTGCCAGCAGCGCACCGGGACGGTCCTACGAGCAGTACTTC. Residues: CASSAPGRSYEQYF.

This clonotype was observed many times. V gene TRBV29-1 combines with J gene TRBJ2-7, with D maybe TRBD2 (5 bases). The CDR3 is 13 residues long. The V and J ends lost 4 bases and 3 bases respectively, with 13 bases between them. CDR1 is SQVTM, CDR2 ANQGSEA, per germline. CDR3 nucleotides: TGCAGCGTTGCGGAGGAACACCACTACGAGCAGTACTTC. Translation gives CSVAEEHHYEQYF.

This clonotype was counted a few times. The chain has TRBV9 and TRBJ1-6; tentatively, D is TRBD1 (6 bases). Germline CDR1 is SGDLS and CDR2 is YYNGEE. V was clipped by 2 bases and J by 10 bases, with 10 bases between them. This CDR3 spans 13 amino acids. CDR3 sequence reads: CASSVRQESPLHF. In nucleotides, the CDR3 is TGTGCCAGCAGCGTCAGACAGGAATCACCCCTCCACTTT.

This clonotype was detected ten times or more. The chain employs TRBV12-3 or TRBV12-4 and TRBJ2-1; tentatively, D is TRBD1 or TRBD2 (5 bases each). Trimming took 4 bases from V and 1 from J, leaving 11 bases between them. The CDR3 loop spans 15 amino acids. In DNA, the CDR3 is TGTGCCAGCAGTTCCCCGGGACCGTCCTACAATGAGCAGTTCTTC. It codes for CASSSPGPSYNEQFF.

This clonotype was counted between two and nine times. DNA for the CDR3: TGTGCCAGCAGTGACAGGGGAGGAGGATGGAGTGAAAAACTGTTTTTT. Translated, it gives CASSDRGGGWSEKLFF. This chain joins TRBV25-1 and TRBJ1-4; a possible D gene is TRBD1 (6 bases). The CDR3 runs 16 residues. Germline V gene sequence: CDR1 MGHDK, CDR2 SYGVNS. V dropped 3 bases and J dropped 7 bases, with 18 bases sitting between them.

This chain links TRBV4-3 with TRBJ2-6; either TRBD1 or TRBD2 may fit D (5 bases each). Trimming shortened V by 4 bases and J by 2 bases, and 18 bases separated the two germline ends. This CDR3 is built from 18 residues. Germline lookup yields CDR1 LGHNA and CDR2 YSLEER. DNA of the CDR3: TGCGCCAGCAGCCCAATCACGTCACGGGGCGCTGGGGCCAACGTCCTGACTTTC. Protein product: CASSPITSRGAGANVLTF.

The J gene is TRBJ2-3, the V gene TRBV29-1; D is uncertain. The CDR3 runs to 14 residues. Germline CDR1 SQVTM, CDR2 ANQGSEA. V gave up 3 bases and J gave up 0 bases, with 10 bases separating them. CDR3 DNA: TGCAGCGTTGAGGTCGGAATAAGCACAGATACGCAGTATTTT. Its translation: CSVEVGISTDTQYF.

The DNA of the CDR3 is TGTGCCAGTAACAGCGGGAGGGGAGCCGGGGAGCTGTTTTTT. Its translation: CASNSGRGAGELFF. V gene TRBV19 combines with J gene TRBJ2-2, with 10 bases matching TRBD2. Germline CDR1 reads LNHDA; CDR2 reads SQIVND (reference sequence). Trimming cost V 7 bases and J 6 bases; bases outside gene matches: 5. The CDR3 is 14 amino acids.

This clonotype was picked up a small number of times. A clone one base away is much larger, so this may be a read error. The chain joins TRBV9 to TRBJ2-7, with 9 bases matching TRBD2. CDR1 is SGDLS and CDR2 is YYNGEE in the germline V gene. This CDR3 spans 15 amino acids. CDR3 nucleotides: TGTGCCGGCAGTTATGGGACTAGCAGCGCCTACGAGCAGTACTTC. Translated: CAGSYGTSSAYEQYF.

As DNA, the CDR3 is TGTGCCTGGAACCAACAGGGAAGTACTGAAGCTTTCTTT. Its translation: CAWNQQGSTEAFF. The chain has TRBV30 and TRBJ1-1; maybe TRBD1 (6 bases). The CDR3 is 13 amino acids. The V gene lost 4 bases and the J gene lost 5 bases, with 14 bases spanning the gap. Germline V gene sequence: CDR1 GTSNPN, CDR2 SVGIG (reference sequence).

The gene calls are TRBV2 and TRBJ2-5; D is perhaps TRBD1 (6 bases). Trimming took 10 bases from V and 2 from J, leaving 20 bases between them. This CDR3 is built from 15 residues. CDR1 and CDR2 from the germline V gene are SNHLY and FYNNEI. The CDR3 loop reads CAKLEQGTGQETQYF. DNA of the CDR3: TGTGCCAAACTCGAACAGGGAACAGGTCAAGAGACCCAGTACTTC.

For this clonotype: The junction departs from germline at one end; a sequencing error may be responsible. The DNA of the CDR3 is TGCGCCAGCAGCTCCTACTCCGGGACAGGGCACTACAAGCAGTACTTC. This gives the protein CASSSYSGTGHYKQYF. The chain couples TRBV25-1 to TRBJ2-7; the match to TRBD1 covers 9 bases. This CDR3 contains 16 residues. Germline CDR1 and CDR2: MGHDK and SYGVNS.